The text below deals with one T cell receptor (beta chain). What it binds is unknown. Trimming removed 3 bases at V and 1 base at J, with 11 bases between. The CDR3 length is 14 residues. Germline V gene data show CDR1 as SGHRS and CDR2 as YFSETQ. These data come from a study of T cell responses to AZD1222 COVID-19 vaccine. Regarding the study as a whole: A reported finding is that nearly half of spike-specific TCRs target unmutated variant regions. Baseline seropositives among AZD1222 recipients totaled only five or six. The donors showed a predominance of white British ancestry and of females, with possible underestimation of clonal diversity.

The repertoire was sequenced with immunoSEQ multiplex PCR; TCRdb's copy has only in-frame clones and lacks some. The data contain 95,000 or so clones, 70% to 90% of them singletons. The sequenced sample was peripheral blood, obtained on day 0 of AZD1222 vaccination. The receptor was isolated from an adult in good health. J is TRBJ2-7 and V is TRBV5-1; D not resolved. In DNA, the CDR3 is TGCGCCAGCAGCTATGAACACCTTTCCTACGAGCAGTACTTC. This translates into CASSYEHLSYEQYF.